This T cell receptor beta chain appears in the sequencing data of a study of blood T cell repertoires in COVID-19. Study background: Samples came from the United States, Italy and Spain, spanning acute and convalescent COVID-19. T cells, B-cell-depleted T cells, or PBMCs supplied cDNA or gDNA.

V was trimmed by 0 bases and J by 10 bases, leaving 16 bases between them. Germline-derived CDR1 and CDR2 are SGHNT and YYREEE (reference sequence). The CDR3 covers 14 residues. Those enrolled in Seattle joined during active infection and were followed longitudinally afterward. Original data processing: The assay estimated nucleated cells by amplifying reference gene primers. Profiling relied on immunoSEQ multiplex PCR, and the TCRdb table lists in-frame clones only, not all of them. The D gene and trimming were derived from the DNA, and the V and J assignments and clone size from that table. The data contain about 270,000 clones, about 83% of them seen just once; the ten biggest clones take up 5.5% to 6%.

The sequence derives from a woman of 80 years or more with COVID-19, enrolled during active disease. Material for sequencing was peripheral blood. This chain links TRBV5-4 with TRBJ1-1; TRBD1 is a possible D gene (6 bases). CDR3 amino acids: CASSLDQGIGAAFF. The CDR3 DNA is TGTGCCAGCAGCTTGGACCAGGGGATCGGAGCAGCTTTCTTT.